The rows below give T cell receptor beta chains drawn from one sample of a study of blood T cell repertoires in COVID-19. Repertoires were generated with immunoSEQ multiplex PCR, while TCRdb's copy carries only in-frame clones and drops some. This table holds 100,000 to 150,000 clones, roughly 80% found once. Source material: peripheral blood. Every receptor here comes from a woman aged 25-40 years who had recovered from COVID-19. Each CDR3 is given with its conserved first and last residue. D genes are given only for firm matches. Not all rows give a size; the values are once, few, many and, for expanded clones, a class.

V gene: TRBV18
clone size: -
J gene: TRBJ2-2
D gene: TRBD2
CDR3 DNA: TGTGCCAGCTCACCAAGACGCCCGGCCGGGGGGGAGAGCACCGGGGAGCTGTTTTTT
CDR3 protein: CASSPRRPAGGESTGELFF

V gene: TRBV7-9
clone size: -
J gene: TRBJ1-4
D gene: -
CDR3 DNA: TGTGCCAGCAGCGCCGGGACATCGAATGAAAAACTGTTTTTT
CDR3 protein: CASSAGTSNEKLFF

V gene: TRBV27
clone size: -
J gene: TRBJ1-4
D gene: -
CDR3 DNA: TGTGCCAGCAGTTTAAACGGGTTTAATGAAAAACTGTTTTTT
CDR3 protein: CASSLNGFNEKLFF

V gene: TRBV6-1
clone size: -
J gene: TRBJ2-3
D gene: -
CDR3 DNA: TGTGCCAGCAGTGAAACCGTAACAGGGACAGATACGCAGTATTTT
CDR3 protein: CASSETVTGTDTQYF

V gene: TRBV10-1
clone size: -
J gene: TRBJ2-2
D gene: TRBD1
CDR3 DNA: TGCGCCAGCAGTGCCGGGACAGGGCTGTCCGGGGAGCTGTTTTTT
CDR3 protein: CASSAGTGLSGELFF

V gene: TRBV5-1
clone size: once
J gene: TRBJ2-1
D gene: -
CDR3 DNA: TGCGCCAGCAGCCCCGTCTGGTCGGGGGTGCAGTTCTTC
CDR3 protein: CASSPVWSGVQFF

V gene: TRBV18
clone size: few
J gene: TRBJ1-5
D gene: -
CDR3 DNA: TGTGCCAGCTCACCACCGGGAGGAATTCCGCATTTT
CDR3 protein: CASSPPGGIPHF

V gene: TRBV5-8
clone size: -
J gene: TRBJ2-1
D gene: TRBD2
CDR3 DNA: TGTGCCAGCAGCTTGGGCGGGAGGGCAGCGTCCTACAATGAGCAGTTCTTC
CDR3 protein: CASSLGGRAASYNEQFF

V gene: TRBV7-9
clone size: -
J gene: TRBJ2-7
D gene: -
CDR3 DNA: TGTGCCAGCAGCTCCCGGACAGCCCCTACCTTCGGTGAGCAGTACTTC
CDR3 protein: CASSSRTAPTFGEQYF

V gene: TRBV12-5
clone size: once
J gene: TRBJ1-2
D gene: -
CDR3 DNA: TGTGCTAGTGGTTTGGTAATTGCGGGGGGCGCCCCCACCTTC
CDR3 protein: CASGLVIAGGAPTF

V gene: TRBV5-1
clone size: -
J gene: TRBJ1-3
D gene: -
CDR3 DNA: TGCGCCAGCACCCTCGAGGCGGGACTACTCTCTGGAAACACCATATATTTT
CDR3 protein: CASTLEAGLLSGNTIYF

V gene: TRBV12-3/TRBV12-4
clone size: -
J gene: TRBJ1-1
D gene: -
CDR3 DNA: TGTGCCAGCAGTTTAGAAGGGGCCGCAATAACCCGTTTT
CDR3 protein: CASSLEGAAITRF

V gene: TRBV5-6
clone size: -
J gene: TRBJ2-5
D gene: TRBD2
CDR3 DNA: TGTGCCAGCAGTCCCGGACTAGCGGAAGAGACCCAGTACTTC
CDR3 protein: CASSPGLAEETQYF

V gene: TRBV2
clone size: -
J gene: TRBJ2-5
D gene: TRBD1
CDR3 DNA: TGTGCCAGCAGTCCGGACAGGGGCCCCCAAGAGACCCAGTACTTC
CDR3 protein: CASSPDRGPQETQYF

V gene: TRBV5-1
clone size: few
J gene: TRBJ2-1
D gene: -
CDR3 DNA: TGCGCCAGCAGCTTGGGGCCAAACGGGAAAAATGAGCAGTTCTTC
CDR3 protein: CASSLGPNGKNEQFF

V gene: TRBV6-5
clone size: once
J gene: TRBJ1-2
D gene: TRBD1
CDR3 DNA: TGTGCCAGCAGTCGACAGGGGGCCGATGGCTACACCTTC
CDR3 protein: CASSRQGADGYTF

V gene: TRBV27
clone size: -
J gene: TRBJ1-1
D gene: -
CDR3 DNA: TGTGCCAGCAGTTTATCGCCCGGAGGAAACACTGAAGCTTTCTTT
CDR3 protein: CASSLSPGGNTEAFF

V gene: TRBV5-1
clone size: -
J gene: TRBJ1-1
D gene: -
CDR3 DNA: TGCGCCAGCAGCTTGGGGCCTTCGAACACTGAAGCTTTCTTT
CDR3 protein: CASSLGPSNTEAFF

V gene: TRBV11-2
clone size: -
J gene: TRBJ1-1
D gene: -
CDR3 DNA: TGTGCCAGCAGCTTAGGGCGGGCGCGGGGCACTGAAGCTTTCTTT
CDR3 protein: CASSLGRARGTEAFF

V gene: TRBV6-2/TRBV6-3
clone size: -
J gene: TRBJ1-2
D gene: -
CDR3 DNA: TGTGCCAGCAGTTACTCGTCAGTCCTTAACTATGGCTACACCTTC
CDR3 protein: CASSYSSVLNYGYTF

V gene: TRBV5-4
clone size: -
J gene: TRBJ2-7
D gene: -
CDR3 DNA: TGTGCCAGCAGCCACCGGACAAACGAGCAGTACTTC
CDR3 protein: CASSHRTNEQYF

V gene: TRBV10-2
clone size: -
J gene: TRBJ2-1
D gene: TRBD2
CDR3 DNA: TGCGCCAGCAGTGACCCGGGAGGGGGGCGTTCCTACAATGAGCAGTTCTTC
CDR3 protein: CASSDPGGGRSYNEQFF

V gene: TRBV3-1/TRBV3-2
clone size: -
J gene: TRBJ2-1
D gene: -
CDR3 DNA: TGTGCCAGCAGCCAAACACAGGGAGAAGAGCAGTTCTTC
CDR3 protein: CASSQTQGEEQFF

V gene: TRBV2
clone size: -
J gene: TRBJ2-5
D gene: TRBD2
CDR3 DNA: TGTGCCAGCGGTACTAGCGGGAGTGGACAAGAGACCCAGTACTTC
CDR3 protein: CASGTSGSGQETQYF

V gene: TRBV12-1
clone size: few
J gene: TRBJ1-2
D gene: -
CDR3 DNA: TGTGCCAGCAGCTTTGACAGGAGACAGCCTAACTTTAACTATGGCTACACCTTC
CDR3 protein: CASSFDRRQPNFNYGYTF

V gene: TRBV12-3/TRBV12-4
clone size: -
J gene: TRBJ2-1
D gene: -
CDR3 DNA: TGTGCCAGCAGTACCCGGTGGGAGCAGTTCTTC
CDR3 protein: CASSTRWEQFF

V gene: TRBV27
clone size: -
J gene: TRBJ2-2
D gene: TRBD2
CDR3 DNA: TGTGCCAGCAGTTTATCGGCCCCCACTGCGGGAGGGGACACCGGGGAGCTGTTTTTT
CDR3 protein: CASSLSAPTAGGDTGELFF

V gene: TRBV11-3
clone size: -
J gene: TRBJ1-3
D gene: -
CDR3 DNA: TGTGCCAGCAGCGATGGGCCCTCTGGAAACACCATATATTTT
CDR3 protein: CASSDGPSGNTIYF

V gene: TRBV5-4
clone size: once
J gene: TRBJ1-2
D gene: -
CDR3 DNA: TGTGCCAGCAGCTTGGCCCCGGCTGCGGATGGCTACACCTTC
CDR3 protein: CASSLAPAADGYTF

V gene: TRBV19
clone size: -
J gene: TRBJ2-6
D gene: TRBD1
CDR3 DNA: TGTGCCAGTACCCAGATCTCCCCGACAGGGGCTGGGGCCAACGTCCTGACTTTC
CDR3 protein: CASTQISPTGAGANVLTF

V gene: TRBV19
clone size: -
J gene: TRBJ2-5
D gene: TRBD2
CDR3 DNA: TGTGCCACCTCTAGCGGGGGCGTTGCTGAGACCCAGTACTTC
CDR3 protein: CATSSGGVAETQYF

V gene: TRBV10-3
clone size: -
J gene: TRBJ1-1
D gene: -
CDR3 DNA: TGTGCCATCAGTGAAATATCTACAGGTAGGAACACTGAAGCTTTCTTT
CDR3 protein: CAISEISTGRNTEAFF

V gene: TRBV14
clone size: few
J gene: TRBJ1-6
D gene: -
CDR3 DNA: TGTGCCAGCAGCCCCAAACGGACAGCGTATAATTCACCCCTCCACTTT
CDR3 protein: CASSPKRTAYNSPLHF

V gene: TRBV18
clone size: -
J gene: TRBJ2-3
D gene: -
CDR3 DNA: TGTGCCAGCTCACCAGACGCAGGGGCAGATACGCAGTATTTT
CDR3 protein: CASSPDAGADTQYF

V gene: TRBV2
clone size: -
J gene: TRBJ2-1
D gene: TRBD2
CDR3 DNA: TGTGCCAGCAAATATGAGCGGGAGGACTACAATGAGCAGTTCTTC
CDR3 protein: CASKYEREDYNEQFF

V gene: TRBV3-1/TRBV3-2
clone size: -
J gene: TRBJ2-3
D gene: -
CDR3 DNA: TGTGCCAGCAGCCGCCGGCAGGGGTTCGTTGATACGCAGTATTTT
CDR3 protein: CASSRRQGFVDTQYF

V gene: TRBV5-6
clone size: -
J gene: TRBJ2-5
D gene: TRBD2
CDR3 DNA: TGTGCCAGCAGCCAATCCTCTAGCGGGAGGGGCGAGACCCAGTACTTC
CDR3 protein: CASSQSSSGRGETQYF

V gene: TRBV12-5
clone size: -
J gene: TRBJ2-7
D gene: -
CDR3 DNA: TGTGCTAGTGGTTTGGTAACATCAGGCGAGCAGTACTTC
CDR3 protein: CASGLVTSGEQYF

V gene: TRBV7-3
clone size: -
J gene: TRBJ2-1
D gene: TRBD1
CDR3 DNA: TGTGCCAGCAGCCCGGACAGGGGATACAATGAGCAGTTCTTC
CDR3 protein: CASSPDRGYNEQFF

V gene: TRBV5-1
clone size: -
J gene: TRBJ2-2
D gene: TRBD2
CDR3 DNA: TGCGCCAGCAGCTTGGTGGCGGGAGCGTCCACCGGGGAGCTGTTTTTT
CDR3 protein: CASSLVAGASTGELFF

V gene: TRBV3-1/TRBV3-2
clone size: -
J gene: TRBJ1-2
D gene: -
CDR3 DNA: TGTGCCAGCAGTAGGTGGACAGATGACGGCTACACCTTC
CDR3 protein: CASSRWTDDGYTF

V gene: TRBV27
clone size: -
J gene: TRBJ1-3
D gene: TRBD1
CDR3 DNA: TGTGCCAGCAGTTTACGGCAGGGGGATGGAAACACCATATATTTT
CDR3 protein: CASSLRQGDGNTIYF

V gene: TRBV30
clone size: -
J gene: TRBJ1-2
D gene: -
CDR3 DNA: TGTGCCCCGAAGGGGGGGGGCTATGGCTACACCTTC
CDR3 protein: CAPKGGGYGYTF

V gene: TRBV18
clone size: -
J gene: TRBJ2-3
D gene: -
CDR3 DNA: TGTGCCAGCTCACTGGTCGGGAGTAGCACAGATACGCAGTATTTT
CDR3 protein: CASSLVGSSTDTQYF

V gene: TRBV7-2
clone size: -
J gene: TRBJ2-1
D gene: -
CDR3 DNA: TGTGCCAGCAGCTTATCTTCCTACAATGAGCAGTTCTTC
CDR3 protein: CASSLSSYNEQFF

V gene: TRBV6-5
clone size: once
J gene: TRBJ1-3
D gene: -
CDR3 DNA: TGTGCCAGCAGTTACTCTCCAGGGCCTTCTGGAAACACCATATATTTT
CDR3 protein: CASSYSPGPSGNTIYF

V gene: TRBV2
clone size: -
J gene: TRBJ1-3
D gene: -
CDR3 DNA: TGTGCCAGCAGTCCCAGGGGAACGGGAAACACCATATATTTT
CDR3 protein: CASSPRGTGNTIYF

V gene: TRBV6-5
clone size: -
J gene: TRBJ1-5
D gene: TRBD1
CDR3 DNA: TGTGCCAGCAGGACAGGGGCGAACAATCAGCCCCAGCATTTT
CDR3 protein: CASRTGANNQPQHF